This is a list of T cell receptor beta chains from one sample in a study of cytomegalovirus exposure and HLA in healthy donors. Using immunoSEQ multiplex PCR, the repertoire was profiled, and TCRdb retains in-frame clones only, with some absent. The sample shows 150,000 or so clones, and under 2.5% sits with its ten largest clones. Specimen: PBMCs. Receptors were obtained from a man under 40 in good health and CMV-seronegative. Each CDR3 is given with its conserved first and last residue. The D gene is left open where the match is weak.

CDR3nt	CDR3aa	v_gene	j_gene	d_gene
TGTGCCAGCAGCGCATCCCAGGGTTACCATGGCGAGCAGTACTTC	CASSASQGYHGEQYF	TRBV7-2	TRBJ2-7	-
TGTGCCAGCAACGAGGAGATAGCGGGAGTAGGTGAGCAGTTCTTC	CASNEEIAGVGEQFF	TRBV9	TRBJ2-1	TRBD2
TGTGCCAGCAGTGAAGGGGGTAGCGGAGTTTCCTACGAGCAGTACTTC	CASSEGGSGVSYEQYF	TRBV6-1	TRBJ2-7	-
TGTGCCAGCGCGTGGGGGGGGCTTTCACCCCTCCACTTT	CASAWGGLSPLHF	TRBV27	TRBJ1-6	-
TGTGCCAGCAGGGACAATTTTAATCAGCCCCAGCATTTT	CASRDNFNQPQHF	TRBV6-6	TRBJ1-5	-
TGTGCCAGCGGGGGGGGCAGGGCTGACGAGCAGTACTTC	CASGGGRADEQYF	TRBV28	TRBJ2-7	-
TGTGCCAGCAGTACGGTAACCGGGGAGCTGTTTTTT	CASSTVTGELFF	TRBV7-6	TRBJ2-2	-
TGTGCCATCGGTACTGCGGGAGCCGGGGAGCTGTTTTTT	CAIGTAGAGELFF	TRBV10-3	TRBJ2-2	TRBD2
TGTGCCAGCAGTTTAAAGGTTAGGAGCTATGGCTACACCTTC	CASSLKVRSYGYTF	TRBV28	TRBJ1-2	-
TGTGCCAGCAGCCCCCGGACAGGGGCATCCTACGAGCAGTACTTC	CASSPRTGASYEQYF	TRBV5-4	TRBJ2-7	TRBD1
TGTGCCAGTAGTAACGGCCTAGCATACAATGAGCAGTTCTTC	CASSNGLAYNEQFF	TRBV19	TRBJ2-1	-
TGTGCCAGCCTAAGACAGGGGGTCAATGAGCAGTTCTTC	CASLRQGVNEQFF	TRBV28	TRBJ2-1	TRBD1
TGTGCCAGTAGTTCGCAGGGCACGGAACTGTTTTTT	CASSSQGTELFF	TRBV19	TRBJ1-4	-
TGTGCCAGTAGTTTTTGGGAAACAGGGGGCAGAACTGAAGCTTTCTTT	CASSFWETGGRTEAFF	TRBV19	TRBJ1-1	TRBD1
TGTGCCAGCAGCTTGGTTTTGGGGGCCGTCAAAAACATTCAGTACTTC	CASSLVLGAVKNIQYF	TRBV7-2	TRBJ2-4	-
TGTGCCTGGAGTGTCGGTCGGGGAGGGGTCGTGGATACGCAGTATTTT	CAWSVGRGGVVDTQYF	TRBV30	TRBJ2-3	TRBD2
TGTGCCAGCAGCTTAACCCGGGACACAAAGCAGTACTTC	CASSLTRDTKQYF	TRBV11-2	TRBJ2-7	-
TGCGCCAGCAGCCAAAGTATAGGACAGGGCGCTCCCTACGAGCAGTACTTC	CASSQSIGQGAPYEQYF	TRBV4-3	TRBJ2-7	TRBD1
TGCGCCAGCAGCCAAGATTGGGGACTAGCGGAATACGAGCAGTACTTC	CASSQDWGLAEYEQYF	TRBV4-3	TRBJ2-7	TRBD2
TGCGCCAGTCGGACAGGGAGTGAGCAGTTCTTC	CASRTGSEQFF	TRBV5-1	TRBJ2-1	TRBD1
TGTGCCAGCAGTTTGAGGGTAGAAAAACTGTTTTTT	CASSLRVEKLFF	TRBV28	TRBJ1-4	-
TGTGCCAGCAGCCTACATCCGGGACAGGGGGAGTACTTC	CASSLHPGQGEYF	TRBV11-2	TRBJ2-7	TRBD1
TGTGCCTGGAGTACAGGCCAAGAGACCCAGTACTTC	CAWSTGQETQYF	TRBV30	TRBJ2-5	-
TGTGCCAGCAGTGAGCTCAACCCAGGGGCGGGTCAGCCCCAGCATTTT	CASSELNPGAGQPQHF	TRBV6-1	TRBJ1-5	-
TGCGCCAGCAGTGATTCAACTAGCTTACACAATGAGCAGTTCTTC	CASSDSTSLHNEQFF	TRBV10-2	TRBJ2-1	-
TGTGCCAGCTCACCTTACTCGGACAGGGAAGAGACCCAGTACTTC	CASSPYSDREETQYF	TRBV18	TRBJ2-5	TRBD1
TGTGCCAGCAGTTACTTTTGGGACAGCTACGAGCAGTACTTC	CASSYFWDSYEQYF	TRBV6-6	TRBJ2-7	TRBD1
TGCGCCAGCAGCCAAGCCCCAACAGGGGCAGGCTATGGCTACACCTTC	CASSQAPTGAGYGYTF	TRBV4-1	TRBJ1-2	TRBD1
TGTGCCAGCAGCCAGACTAGCGGGAGTGCGGGTGAGCAGTTCTTC	CASSQTSGSAGEQFF	TRBV7-8	TRBJ2-1	TRBD2
TGTGCCAGCAGTTTTTGGCTCCGGAGGGACGAGCAGTACTTC	CASSFWLRRDEQYF	TRBV27	TRBJ2-7	-
TGTGCCTGGAGTGTTGGAGAGGTCCCTAGCAATCAGCCCCAGCATTTT	CAWSVGEVPSNQPQHF	TRBV30	TRBJ1-5	-
TGTGCCAGCAGCCTTCCGGGACAGGGGCAGGATGGCTACACCTTC	CASSLPGQGQDGYTF	TRBV5-4	TRBJ1-2	TRBD1
TGTGCCAGCAGCCCAAGACTAGCGGGAGGGGTCTACGAGCAGTACTTC	CASSPRLAGGVYEQYF	TRBV5-4	TRBJ2-7	TRBD2
TGTGTCATTACTCCAAGCTCCTACAATGAGCAGTTCTTC	CVITPSSYNEQFF	TRBV28	TRBJ2-1	-
TGTGCCAGCAGCGTTGGGGGGTCCTACGAGCAGTACTTC	CASSVGGSYEQYF	TRBV7-6	TRBJ2-7	-
TGTGCCAGCAGCAGCGGGTATAGCTCTGGGGCCAACGTCCTGACTTTC	CASSSGYSSGANVLTF	TRBV5-4	TRBJ2-6	-
TGTGCCAGCAGCCACAAACTGACTAGCACAGATACGCAGTATTTT	CASSHKLTSTDTQYF	TRBV6-5	TRBJ2-3	-
TGTGCCATCAGTGATCGACAGGCCGAGGGCAGTCAGCCCCAGCATTTT	CAISDRQAEGSQPQHF	TRBV10-3	TRBJ1-5	-
TGTGCCTGGAGTTCTGTGAACTATGGCTACACCTTC	CAWSSVNYGYTF	TRBV30	TRBJ1-2	-
TGTGCCAGCAGTTTAGGACAGTCCTACAATGAGCAGTTCTTC	CASSLGQSYNEQFF	TRBV28	TRBJ2-1	-
TGTGCCAGCAGCTTAGGTAGCTCCGACGAGCAGTACTTC	CASSLGSSDEQYF	TRBV5-6	TRBJ2-7	-
TGTGCCAGTAGTATGAGGCGGACAGGGGTTTTGGGTAATGAAAAACTGTTTTTT	CASSMRRTGVLGNEKLFF	TRBV19	TRBJ1-4	TRBD1
TGTGCCAGTAGCGACAGGGGGTATAGCAATCAGCCCCAGCATTTT	CASSDRGYSNQPQHF	TRBV19	TRBJ1-5	TRBD1
TGTGCCAGCAGCTCTACTCAAAACACTGAAGCTTTCTTT	CASSSTQNTEAFF	TRBV9	TRBJ1-1	-